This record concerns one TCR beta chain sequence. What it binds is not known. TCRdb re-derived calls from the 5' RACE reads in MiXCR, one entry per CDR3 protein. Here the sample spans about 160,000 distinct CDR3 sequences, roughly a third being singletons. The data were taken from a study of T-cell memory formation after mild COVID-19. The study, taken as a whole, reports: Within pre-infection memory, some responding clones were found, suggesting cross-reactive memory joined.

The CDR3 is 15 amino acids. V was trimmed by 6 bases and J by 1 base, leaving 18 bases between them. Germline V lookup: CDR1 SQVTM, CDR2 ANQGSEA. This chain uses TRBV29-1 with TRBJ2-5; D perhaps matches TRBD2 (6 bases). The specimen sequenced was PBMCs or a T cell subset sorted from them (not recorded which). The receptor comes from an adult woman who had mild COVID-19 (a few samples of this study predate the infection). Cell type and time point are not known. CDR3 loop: CSVVGNSGSQETQYF. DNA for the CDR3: TGCAGCGTCGTAGGAAATAGCGGATCCCAAGAGACCCAGTACTTC. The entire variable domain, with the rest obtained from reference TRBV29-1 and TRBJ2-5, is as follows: SAVISQKPSRDICQRGTSLTIQCQVDSQVTMMFWYRQQPGQSLTLIATANQGSEATYESGFVIDKFPISRPNLTFSTLTVSNMSPEDSSIYLCSVVGNSGSQETQYFGPGTRLLVL.